These 31 T cell receptor beta chains share one sample of origin, sequenced in a study of low-dose radiotherapy and immunotherapy resistance in tumors. TRAV- and TRBV-specific primers, spanning alpha and beta chains, primed first-strand cDNA. An approximately 19-cycle PCR with a constant-region primer and V-primer adapter amplified TCRs. TCRdb called the reads again in MiXCR, with one record for every CDR3 protein. Altogether 60,000 to 90,000 distinct CDR3 sequences are present, roughly 30% being singletons, with the ten largest covering approximately 10%. The time point: before trial treatment. The sample consisted of PBMCs, taken before treatment. Receptors originate from a female donor with ovarian cancer.

This clonotype was counted at least ten times. This chain joins TRBV6-2 or TRBV6-3 and TRBJ1-6; D possibly corresponds to TRBD1 (5 bases). CDR1 is MNHEY and CDR2 is SVGEGT in the germline V gene. Trimming took off 2 bases at V and 10 bases at J, with 9 bases between the two ends. CDR3 length: 13 amino acids. This CDR3 reads CASSYTRDSPLHF. The CDR3 nucleotides are TGTGCCAGCAGTTACACCCGGGACTCACCCCTCCACTTT.

The chain carries TRBV2 and TRBJ2-2; 8 positions match TRBD2. CDR3 length: 17 residues. The junction had 17 bases not matched to a gene; V was cut back by 7 bases and J by 7 bases. CDR1 and CDR2 from the germline V gene are SNHLY and FYNNEI. CDR3 sequence reads: CASKGPGRAASRGELFF. CDR3 nucleotide sequence: TGTGCCAGCAAAGGCCCCGGGAGGGCCGCCTCGCGCGGGGAGCTGTTTTTT.

This clonotype has a single count. Given a far larger clone just one base away, this is likely a sequencing read error. The chain uses TRBV5-3 and TRBJ2-1; TRBD1 matches at 9 bases. TRBV5-3 is an ORF, and what it does is uncertain. V lost 8 bases and J lost 10; bases outside the gene matches: 16. The CDR3 is made up of 15 amino acids. CDR3 loop: CASSPPRTGVYEQFF. The CDR3 DNA reads as TGTGCCAGCAGCCCCCCGAGGACAGGGGTCTACGAGCAGTTCTTC.

There are many counts of this clonotype. The V gene is TRBV7-3, the J gene TRBJ2-1; 7 nucleotides line up with TRBD2. After removal of 4 bases from V and 4 bases from J, the junction contained 7 bases not matched to a gene. CDR1 and CDR2 from the germline V gene are SGHTA and FQGTGA. This CDR3 is 15 amino acids long. The CDR3 here is CASSYHGTTYNEQFF. The CDR3 DNA follows: TGTGCCAGCAGCTACCACGGGACTACTTACAATGAGCAGTTCTTC.

This clonotype occurred many times. The chain employs TRBV5-4 and TRBJ2-3, with 7 bases fitting TRBD1. CDR1 is SGHNT, CDR2 YYREEE, per germline (reference sequence). J was trimmed by 2 bases and V by 0 bases; bases with no gene match: 3. CDR3 size: 15 residues. CDR3 protein: CASSLVQGVTDTQYF. CDR3 DNA sequence: TGTGCCAGCAGCTTGGTGCAGGGGGTCACAGATACGCAGTATTTT. The entire variable domain, with the rest obtained from reference TRBV5-4 and TRBJ2-3, is as follows: ETGVTQSPTHLIKTRGQQVTLRCSSQSGHNTVSWYQQALGQGPQFIFQYYREEENGRGNFPPRFSGLQFPNYSSELNVNALELDDSALYLCASSLVQGVTDTQYFGPGTRLTVL.

The chain combines TRBV28 with TRBJ1-1; D is unresolved. There are 14 residues in the CDR3. The germline V and J ends were trimmed by 7 bases and 0 bases, with 12 bases remaining between them. CDR1 MDHEN and CDR2 SYDVKM come from the germline V gene. CDR3 residues: CASTPNRMNTEAFF. The CDR3 nucleotides read TGTGCCAGCACCCCGAATCGGATGAACACTGAAGCTTTCTTT. Together with reference TRBV28 and TRBJ1-1, the CDR3 gives the full variable domain: DVKVTQSSRYLVKRTGEKVFLECVQDMDHENMFWYRQDPGLGLRLIYFSYDVKMKEKGDIPEGYSVSREKKERFSLILESASTNQTSMYLCASTPNRMNTEAFFGQGTRLTVV.

The chain employs TRBV5-6 and TRBJ2-3, with a weak D call TRBD2 (5 bases). The CDR3 has 13 amino acids. Trimming shortened V by 4 bases and J by 5 bases, and 11 bases separated the two germline ends. Germline loops: CDR1 SGHDT, CDR2 YYEEEE. CDR3 bases: TGTGCCAGCAGCCTCGTCCGGGGAGATACGCAGTATTTT. Translated: CASSLVRGDTQYF.

The CDR3 DNA follows: TGTGCCAGCAGTTTATCGAGGTCCAGTCTGGGCGGGGAGCTGTTTTTT. Translated, it gives CASSLSRSSLGGELFF. The chain employs TRBV27 and TRBJ2-2; D gene ambiguous. Germline CDR1 and CDR2: MNHEY and SMNVEV (reference sequence). Trimming removed 0 bases from V and 7 bases from J, with 15 bases in between. CDR3 size: 16 residues.

The chain is built from TRBV5-1 and TRBJ2-7; TRBD2 is a possible D gene (6 bases). The length of the CDR3 is 15 residues. Trimming stripped 0 bases from V and 2 bases from J, with 12 bases between. CDR1 SGHRS and CDR2 YFSETQ come from the germline V gene. The CDR3 protein is CASSLGAGNTYEQYF. The CDR3 region has the DNA TGCGCCAGCAGCTTGGGAGCGGGCAACACCTACGAGCAGTACTTC. Based on the CDR3 plus reference TRBV5-1 and TRBJ2-7, the full variable domain is KAGVTQTPRYLIKTRGQQVTLSCSPISGHRSVSWYQQTPGQGLQFLFEYFSETQRNKGNFPGRFSGRQFSNSRSEMNVSTLELGDSALYLCASSLGAGNTYEQYFGPGTRLTVT.

This clonotype was counted many times. The chain couples TRBV7-8 to TRBJ2-2; 7 positions agree with TRBD2. There are 16 residues in the CDR3. After removal of 5 bases from V and 1 base from J, the junction contained 7 bases not matched to a gene. From germline, CDR1 is SGHVS and CDR2 FQNEAQ. The CDR3 sequence: CASSRRRGVNTGELFF. CDR3 in DNA: TGTGCCAGCAGCCGTCGCCGGGGGGTGAACACCGGGGAGCTGTTTTTT.

The chain joins TRBV5-1 to TRBJ2-2, with D perhaps matching TRBD2 (6 bases). V was pared by 3 bases and J by 3 bases, with 12 bases between. The CDR3 is made up of 15 amino acids. Germline CDR1 SGHRS, CDR2 YFSETQ. This chain's CDR3 is CASSSGLTDTGELFF. CDR3 in DNA: TGCGCCAGCAGCTCGGGACTTACCGACACCGGGGAGCTGTTTTTT.

The table lists this clonotype with a few counts. The chain couples TRBV10-3 to TRBJ1-2; no definite D call. Trimming left V 6 bases short and J 8 bases short, with 10 bases between. From germline, CDR1 is ENHRY and CDR2 SYGVKD. This CDR3 comprises 11 residues. The CDR3 DNA reads as TGTGCCATCAGAACAGACGGAGGCTACACCTTC. Its protein product is CAIRTDGGYTF.

This clonotype was recorded many times. V usage is TRBV5-5 and J usage is TRBJ1-4, with no clear D. Trimming removed 4 bases from V and 4 bases from J, with 20 bases in between. The CDR3 totals 17 residues. Germline loops: CDR1 SGHKS, CDR2 YYEKEE (reference sequence). The DNA for the CDR3 is TGTGCCAGCAGCCGATCGGACGGACGTTTTTATAATGAAAAACTGTTTTTT. Its protein is CASSRSDGRFYNEKLFF.

This clonotype has at least ten counts. This chain connects TRBV20-1 to TRBJ2-5; D gene uncertain. V dropped 6 bases and J dropped 5 bases, with 22 bases sitting between them. The germline CDR1 and CDR2 sequences are DFQATT and SNEGSKA (reference sequence). The CDR3 spans 15 residues. The CDR3 protein is CSALKPGPLGETQYF. CDR3 DNA sequence: TGCAGTGCCCTAAAACCTGGGCCGTTGGGGGAGACCCAGTACTTC.

With respect to this clonotype: Since a far larger clone is one base different, this is likely a read error. The J gene is TRBJ2-3, the V gene TRBV10-3; D unclear. This CDR3 is 14 amino acids long. CDR1 is ENHRY, CDR2 SYGVKD, per germline. The ends were cut back, 7 bases at V and 5 bases at J, with 16 bases in the middle. The CDR3: CAITPATSGDTQYF. The CDR3 nucleotides read TGTGCCATCACTCCAGCCACATCGGGAGATACGCAGTATTTT.

This rearrangement joins TRBV6-6 to TRBJ1-5, with unresolved D. Trimming took 7 bases from V and 0 from J, leaving 7 bases between them. This CDR3 region has 13 residues. Germline CDR1 MNHNY, CDR2 SVGAGI (reference sequence). The CDR3 DNA follows: TGTGCCAGCATGACACATAGCAATCAGCCCCAGCATTTT. Translated: CASMTHSNQPQHF.

This clonotype was seen at least ten times. V and J are TRBV20-1 and TRBJ1-2; no clear D gene. Germline lookup yields CDR1 DFQATT and CDR2 SNEGSKA (reference sequence). Trimming stripped 3 bases from V and 7 bases from J, with 9 bases between. This CDR3 has 11 amino acids. CDR3 region: CSAREAGGYTF. The CDR3 nucleotides are TGCAGTGCTAGGGAAGCGGGTGGCTACACCTTC.

At least ten counts were recorded for this clonotype. The chain is built from TRBV13 and TRBJ1-4; maybe TRBD1 (5 bases). Per the germline V gene, CDR1 is PRHDT and CDR2 is FYEKMQ (reference sequence). The V end lost 6 bases, the J end lost 0 bases, and 14 bases lay between the germline ends. The CDR3 contains 16 residues. CDR3 sequence reads: CASSLGRGATNEKLFF. CDR3 sequence (DNA): TGTGCCAGCAGTCTAGGAAGAGGGGCAACTAATGAAAAACTGTTTTTT. The whole variable domain, remainder taken from reference TRBV13 and TRBJ1-4, is AAGVIQSPRHLIKEKRETATLKCYPIPRHDTVYWYQQGPGQDPQFLISFYEKMQSDKGSIPDRFSAQQFSDYHSELNMSSLELGDSALYFCASSLGRGATNEKLFFGSGTQLSVL.

CDR3 sequence (DNA): TGTGCCAGTAGTATTGGGCTAGCGGGCAATGAGCAGTTCTTC. It specifies CASSIGLAGNEQFF. The J gene is TRBJ2-1, the V gene TRBV19, with 8 bases matching TRBD2. The length of the CDR3 is 14 residues. Germline V gene sequence: CDR1 LNHDA, CDR2 SQIVND (reference sequence). V shed 3 bases, J shed 6 bases, and the junction held 4 bases outside the gene matches.

This clonotype has more than one count but fewer than ten. The gene calls are TRBV30 and TRBJ2-5, with 8 nucleotides matching TRBD1. The CDR3 has 13 residues. With 4 bases clipped from V and 3 bases from J, the junction kept 4 bases outside the gene matches. Germline CDR1 is GTSNPN and CDR2 is SVGIG (reference sequence). CDR3 bases: TGTGCCTGGACCCGGGACAGGAAAGAGACCCAGTACTTC. This codes for CAWTRDRKETQYF. Based on the CDR3 plus reference TRBV30 and TRBJ2-5, the full variable domain is SQTIHQWPATLVQPVGSPLSLECTVEGTSNPNLYWYRQAAGRGLQLLFYSVGIGQISSEVPQNLSASRPQDRQFILSSKKLLLSDSGFYLCAWTRDRKETQYFGPGTRLLVL.

This clonotype was picked up many times. V is TRBV20-1 and J is TRBJ2-7, with D perhaps matching TRBD2 (7 bases). There are 12 residues in the CDR3. The V gene lost 3 bases and the J gene lost 3 bases, with 9 bases spanning the gap. Germline CDR1 DFQATT, CDR2 SNEGSKA (reference sequence). The CDR3 bases are TGCAGTGCTAGGAGGGGGGGCTACGAGCAGTACTTC. Protein: CSARRGGYEQYF.

In its sample, this clonotype was seen a few times. This likely reflects a read error, since a far larger clone is one base away. The V call is TRBV10-1, the J call TRBJ2-1; 10 positions agree with TRBD1. This CDR3 contains 13 residues. In germline, CDR1 is WNHNN, CDR2 SYGVQD (reference sequence). The CDR3 is CASSNGQGGEQFF. The CDR3 DNA is TGTGCCAGCAGCAACGGACAGGGGGGCGAGCAGTTCTTC.

The chain has TRBV5-1 and TRBJ1-1, with a possible D match to TRBD1 (5 bases). The CDR3 loop spans 14 amino acids. Germline CDR1 and CDR2: SGHRS and YFSETQ. With 0 bases removed from V and 5 bases from J, the gap between germline ends came to 11 bases. The chain's CDR3 is CASSLVAGGTEAFF. The CDR3 DNA follows: TGCGCCAGCAGCTTGGTGGCCGGGGGTACTGAAGCTTTCTTT.

The rearrangement uses TRBV13 and TRBJ1-1; D remains ambiguous. This CDR3 is 15 amino acids long. Trimming cost V 1 base and J 0 bases, with 9 bases left between them. CDR1 PRHDT and CDR2 FYEKMQ come from the germline V gene (reference sequence). The CDR3, as DNA: TGTGCCAGCAGCTTAGCTTACACCATGAACACTGAAGCTTTCTTT. Its protein is CASSLAYTMNTEAFF.

Worth noting for this clonotype: It differs at one base from a far larger clone, so likely a read error. The chain has TRBV10-3 and TRBJ2-1; no clear D. CDR3 size: 12 residues. The germline V gene has CDR1 ENHRY and CDR2 SYGVKD. The DNA of the CDR3 is TGTGCCACCAGTGGGCAGAACTACGAGCAGTTCTTC. It specifies CATSGQNYEQFF.

Many counts were recorded for this clonotype. The genes are TRBV7-3 and TRBJ2-3; the match to TRBD2 covers 8 bases. Per germline, CDR1 SGHTA and CDR2 FQGTGA. This CDR3 spans 14 amino acids. V lost 3 bases to trimming and J lost 4 bases; unmatched junction nucleotides: 3. CDR3 DNA sequence: TGTGCCAGCAGCTTCCGGGGGGGGCCAGATACGCAGTATTTT. It translates to CASSFRGGPDTQYF.

There are many counts of this clonotype. The V and J genes are TRBV28 and TRBJ1-5, with D unclear. Looked up from germline, CDR1 is MDHEN and CDR2 is SYDVKM. The germline V and J ends were trimmed by 2 bases and 7 bases, with 12 bases remaining between them. The CDR3 runs to 14 residues. CDR3 coding DNA: TGTGCCAGCAGTTTAGGGCAAGCCAGCCAGCCCCAGCATTTT. Its protein product is CASSLGQASQPQHF.

This clonotype was recorded many times. The chain combines TRBV20-1 with TRBJ2-3, with 14 bases that match TRBD2. The CDR3 contains 15 residues. Germline V gene lookup returns CDR1 DFQATT and CDR2 SNEGSKA (reference sequence). V lost 5 bases to trimming and J lost 4 bases; unmatched junction nucleotides: 5. The CDR3 loop reads CSAARGLAGADTQYF. DNA for the CDR3: TGCAGTGCTGCCCGGGGACTAGCGGGAGCAGATACGCAGTATTTT.

V gene TRBV29-1 combines with J gene TRBJ2-7, with 7 positions matching TRBD2. The CDR3 contains 14 residues. Trimming removed 2 bases from V and 4 bases from J; junction bases left unmatched: 8. Germline V gives CDR1 SQVTM, CDR2 ANQGSEA. This CDR3 reads CSVERGEGGYEQYF. In nucleotides, the CDR3 is TGCAGCGTTGAACGCGGGGAGGGAGGATACGAGCAGTACTTC.

The chain employs TRBV5-1 and TRBJ1-6, with 8 bases matching TRBD1. Germline CDR1 reads SGHRS; CDR2 reads YFSETQ. The CDR3 is 18 amino acids. V lost 0 bases and J lost 2; bases outside the gene matches: 7. The CDR3 loop is CASSLAYRGLAYNSPLHF. CDR3 bases: TGCGCCAGCAGCTTGGCCTACAGGGGGTTGGCCTATAATTCACCCCTCCACTTT.

The chain has TRBV3-1 and TRBJ2-2; no definite D call. The CDR3 contains 15 residues. Trimming stripped 0 bases from V and 3 bases from J, with 8 bases between. Germline V gene sequence: CDR1 LGHDT, CDR2 YNNKEL (reference sequence). The CDR3, as DNA: TGTGCCAGCAGCCAAGATGTCCTCTACACCGGGGAGCTGTTTTTT. Protein product: CASSQDVLYTGELFF.